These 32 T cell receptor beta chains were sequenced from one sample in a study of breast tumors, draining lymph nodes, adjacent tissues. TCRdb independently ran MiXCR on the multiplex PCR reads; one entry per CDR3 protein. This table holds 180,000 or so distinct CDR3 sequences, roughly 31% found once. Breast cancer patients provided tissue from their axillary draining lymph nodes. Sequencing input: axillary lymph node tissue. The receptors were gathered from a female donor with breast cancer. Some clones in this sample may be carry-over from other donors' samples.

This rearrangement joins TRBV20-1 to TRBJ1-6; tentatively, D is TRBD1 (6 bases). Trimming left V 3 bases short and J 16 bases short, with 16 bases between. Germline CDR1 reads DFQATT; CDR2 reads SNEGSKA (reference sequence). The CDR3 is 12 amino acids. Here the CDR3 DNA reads TGCAGTGCTAGTATTAGCGGGACAACGCTCCACTTT. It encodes CSASISGTTLHF.

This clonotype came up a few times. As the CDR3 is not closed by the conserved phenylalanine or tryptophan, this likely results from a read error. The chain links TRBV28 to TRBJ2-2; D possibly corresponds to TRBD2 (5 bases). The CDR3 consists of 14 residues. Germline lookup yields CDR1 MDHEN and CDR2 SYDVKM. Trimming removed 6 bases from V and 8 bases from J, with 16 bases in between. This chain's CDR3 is CASRTTGKGGELFS. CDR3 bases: TGTGCCAGCAGAACCACCGGGAAGGGTGGGGAGCTGTTTTCT.

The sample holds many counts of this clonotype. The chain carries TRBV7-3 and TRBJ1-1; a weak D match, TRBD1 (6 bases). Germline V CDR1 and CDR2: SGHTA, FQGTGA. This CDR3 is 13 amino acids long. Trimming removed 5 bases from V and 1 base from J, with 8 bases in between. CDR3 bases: TGTGCCAGCAGCCGAGGGGGGAACACTGAAGCTTTCTTT. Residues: CASSRGGNTEAFF.

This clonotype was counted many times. CDR3 DNA: TGTGCCTGGAACGGGGACAGGGGGCATGATACGCAGTATTTT. This translates into CAWNGDRGHDTQYF. This chain joins TRBV30 and TRBJ2-3; TRBD1 matches 12 bases. The V gene's germline CDR1 is GTSNPN and CDR2 SVGIG (reference sequence). Germline trimming cut 4 bases from V and 6 bases from J; bases unmatched to any gene: 5. The CDR3 runs 14 residues.

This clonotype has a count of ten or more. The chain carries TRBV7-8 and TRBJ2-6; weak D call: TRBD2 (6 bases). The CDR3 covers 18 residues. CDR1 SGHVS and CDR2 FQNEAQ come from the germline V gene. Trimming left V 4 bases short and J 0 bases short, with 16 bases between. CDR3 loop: CASSSGGGHSSGANVLTF. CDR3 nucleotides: TGTGCCAGCAGCTCTGGAGGAGGGCATAGCTCTGGGGCCAACGTCCTGACTTTC.

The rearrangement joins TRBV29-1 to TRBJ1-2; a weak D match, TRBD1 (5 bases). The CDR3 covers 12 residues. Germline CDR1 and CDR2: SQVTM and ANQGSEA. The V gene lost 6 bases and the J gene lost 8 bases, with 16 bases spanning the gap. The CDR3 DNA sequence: TGCAGCGTAGGAACAGGATCGGGCGGCTACACCTTC. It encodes CSVGTGSGGYTF.

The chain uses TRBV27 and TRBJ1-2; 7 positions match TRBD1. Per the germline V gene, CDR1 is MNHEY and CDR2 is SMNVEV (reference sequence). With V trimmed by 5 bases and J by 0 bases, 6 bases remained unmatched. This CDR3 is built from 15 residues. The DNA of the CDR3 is TGTGCCAGCAGTCCCTCAGGGGGGACTAACTATGGCTACACCTTC. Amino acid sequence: CASSPSGGTNYGYTF.

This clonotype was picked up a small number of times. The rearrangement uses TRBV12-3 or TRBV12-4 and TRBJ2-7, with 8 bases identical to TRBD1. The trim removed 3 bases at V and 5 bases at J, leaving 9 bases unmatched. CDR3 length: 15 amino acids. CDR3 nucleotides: TGTGCCAGCAGTTTCTCCGACAGGGGAAGAGACGAGCAGTACTTC. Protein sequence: CASSFSDRGRDEQYF.

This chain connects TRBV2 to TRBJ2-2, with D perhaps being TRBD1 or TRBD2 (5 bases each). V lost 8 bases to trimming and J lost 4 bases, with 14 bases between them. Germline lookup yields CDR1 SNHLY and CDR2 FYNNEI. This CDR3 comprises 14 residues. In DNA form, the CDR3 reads TGTGCCAGCCCTGGGACGGCTGTCACCGGGGAGCTGTTTTTT. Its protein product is CASPGTAVTGELFF.

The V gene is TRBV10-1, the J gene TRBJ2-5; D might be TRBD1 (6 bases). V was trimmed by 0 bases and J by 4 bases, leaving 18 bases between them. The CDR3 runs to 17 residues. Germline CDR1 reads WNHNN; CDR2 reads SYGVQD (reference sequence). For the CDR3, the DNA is TGCGCCAGCAGTGAGTCGAAAAGGGGGACCGGGATAGAGACCCAGTACTTC. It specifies CASSESKRGTGIETQYF.

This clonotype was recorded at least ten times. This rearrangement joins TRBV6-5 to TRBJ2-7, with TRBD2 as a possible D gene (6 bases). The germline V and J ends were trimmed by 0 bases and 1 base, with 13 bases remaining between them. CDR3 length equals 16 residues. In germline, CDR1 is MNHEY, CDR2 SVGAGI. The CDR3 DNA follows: TGTGCCAGCAGTTACTCGGGGGGAGGCGGGTCCTACGAGCAGTACTTC. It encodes CASSYSGGGGSYEQYF.

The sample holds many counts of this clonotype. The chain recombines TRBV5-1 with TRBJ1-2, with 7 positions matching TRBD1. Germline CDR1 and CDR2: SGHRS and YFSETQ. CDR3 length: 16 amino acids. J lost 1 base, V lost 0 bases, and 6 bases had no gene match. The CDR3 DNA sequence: TGCGCCAGCAGCTTGGGGCAGGGGGATCATAACTATGGCTACACCTTC. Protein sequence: CASSLGQGDHNYGYTF. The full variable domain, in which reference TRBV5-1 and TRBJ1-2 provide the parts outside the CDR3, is KAGVTQTPRYLIKTRGQQVTLSCSPISGHRSVSWYQQTPGQGLQFLFEYFSETQRNKGNFPGRFSGRQFSNSRSEMNVSTLELGDSALYLCASSLGQGDHNYGYTFGSGTRLTVV.

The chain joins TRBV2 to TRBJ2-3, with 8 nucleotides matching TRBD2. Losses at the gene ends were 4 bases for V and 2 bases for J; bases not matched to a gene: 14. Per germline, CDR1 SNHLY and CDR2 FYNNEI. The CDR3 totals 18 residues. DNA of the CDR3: TGTGCCAGCAGTGTAACCATAGCGGGGAATTTCCCCACAGATACGCAGTATTTT. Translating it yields CASSVTIAGNFPTDTQYF.

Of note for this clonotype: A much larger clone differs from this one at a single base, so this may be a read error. The CDR3 sequence is CASSLGTGVYKQYF. As DNA, the CDR3 is TGTGCCAGCAGTTTAGGGACAGGTGTCTACAAGCAGTACTTC. The gene calls are TRBV12-3 or TRBV12-4 and TRBJ2-7, with 7 bases that match TRBD1. This CDR3 contains 14 residues.

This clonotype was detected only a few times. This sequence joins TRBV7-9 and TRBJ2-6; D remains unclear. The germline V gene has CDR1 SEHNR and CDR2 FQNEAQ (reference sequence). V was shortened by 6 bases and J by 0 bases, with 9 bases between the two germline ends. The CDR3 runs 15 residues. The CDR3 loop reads CASSRTLSGANVLTF. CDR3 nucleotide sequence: TGTGCCAGCAGTCGGACCCTCTCTGGGGCCAACGTCCTGACTTTC. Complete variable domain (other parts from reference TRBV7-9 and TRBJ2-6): DTGVSQNPRHKITKRGQNVTFRCDPISEHNRLYWYRQTLGQGPEFLTYFQNEAQLEKSRLLSDRFSAERPKGSFSTLEIQRTEQGDSAMYLCASSRTLSGANVLTFGAGSRLTVL.

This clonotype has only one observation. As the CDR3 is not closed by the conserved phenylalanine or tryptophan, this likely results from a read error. The CDR3 spells CASRRDRGIWEKLFS. CDR3 DNA sequence: TGTGCCAGCAGAAGAGACAGGGGGATTTGGGAAAAACTGTTTTCT. The chain is built from TRBV12-3 or TRBV12-4 and TRBJ1-4; TRBD1 aligns across 9 bases. V shed 6 bases and J 8 bases; nucleotides not matched to a gene: 10. This CDR3 spans 15 amino acids.

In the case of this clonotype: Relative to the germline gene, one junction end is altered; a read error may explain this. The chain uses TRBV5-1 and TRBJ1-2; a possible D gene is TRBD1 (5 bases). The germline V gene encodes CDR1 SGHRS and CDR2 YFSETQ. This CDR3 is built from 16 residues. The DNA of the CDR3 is TGCGCCAGCAGCTCAAGCCGGGACCCAAAAGAGATTGGCTGCACCTTC. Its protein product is CASSSSRDPKEIGCTF.

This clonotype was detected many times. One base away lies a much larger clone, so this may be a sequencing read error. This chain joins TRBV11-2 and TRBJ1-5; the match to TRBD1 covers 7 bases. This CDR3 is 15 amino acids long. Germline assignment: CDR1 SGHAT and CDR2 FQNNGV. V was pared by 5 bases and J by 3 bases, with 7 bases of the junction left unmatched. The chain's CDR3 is CASSHLGTANQPQHF. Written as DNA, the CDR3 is TGTGCCAGCAGCCACCTGGGGACAGCCAATCAGCCCCAGCATTTT.

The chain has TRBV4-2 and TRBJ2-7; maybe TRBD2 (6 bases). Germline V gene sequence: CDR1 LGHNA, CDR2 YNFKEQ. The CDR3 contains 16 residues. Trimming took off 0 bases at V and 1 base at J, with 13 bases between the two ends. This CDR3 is CASSQDVGSGSYEQYF. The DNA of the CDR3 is TGTGCCAGCAGCCAAGATGTCGGTAGCGGATCCTACGAGCAGTACTTC.

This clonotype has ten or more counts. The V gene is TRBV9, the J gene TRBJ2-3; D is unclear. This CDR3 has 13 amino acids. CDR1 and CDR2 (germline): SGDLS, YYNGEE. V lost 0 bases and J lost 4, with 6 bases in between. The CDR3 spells CASSVAWADTQYF. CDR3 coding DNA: TGTGCCAGCAGCGTAGCTTGGGCAGATACGCAGTATTTT.

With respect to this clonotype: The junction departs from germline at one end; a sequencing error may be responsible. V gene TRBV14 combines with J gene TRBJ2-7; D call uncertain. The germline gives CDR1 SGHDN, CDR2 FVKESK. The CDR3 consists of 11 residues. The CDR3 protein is CASSRISKQCF. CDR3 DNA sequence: TGTGCCAGCAGCCGCATAAGCAAGCAGTGCTTC. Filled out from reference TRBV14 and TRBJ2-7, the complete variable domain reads EAGVTQFPSHSVIEKGQTVTLRCDPISGHDNLYWYRRVMGKEIKFLLHFVKESKQDESGMPNNRFLAERTGGTYSTLKVQPAELEDSGVYFCASSRISKQCFGPGTRLTVT.

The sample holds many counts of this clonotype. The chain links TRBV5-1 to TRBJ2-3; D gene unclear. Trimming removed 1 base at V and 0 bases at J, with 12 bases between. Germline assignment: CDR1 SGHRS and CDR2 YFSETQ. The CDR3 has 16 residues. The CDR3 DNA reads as TGCGCCAGCAGCTTGTCTGGCGAGGCAAGCACAGATACGCAGTATTTT. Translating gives CASSLSGEASTDTQYF. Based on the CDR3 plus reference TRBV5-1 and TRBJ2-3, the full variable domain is KAGVTQTPRYLIKTRGQQVTLSCSPISGHRSVSWYQQTPGQGLQFLFEYFSETQRNKGNFPGRFSGRQFSNSRSEMNVSTLELGDSALYLCASSLSGEASTDTQYFGPGTRLTVL.

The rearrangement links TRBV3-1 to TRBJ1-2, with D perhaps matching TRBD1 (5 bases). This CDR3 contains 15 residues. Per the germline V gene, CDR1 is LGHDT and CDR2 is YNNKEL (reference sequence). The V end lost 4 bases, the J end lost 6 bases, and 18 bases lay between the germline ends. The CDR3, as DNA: TGTGCCAGCAGCCCCCCAAATGGCAGGGTGAATGGCTACACCTTC. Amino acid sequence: CASSPPNGRVNGYTF.

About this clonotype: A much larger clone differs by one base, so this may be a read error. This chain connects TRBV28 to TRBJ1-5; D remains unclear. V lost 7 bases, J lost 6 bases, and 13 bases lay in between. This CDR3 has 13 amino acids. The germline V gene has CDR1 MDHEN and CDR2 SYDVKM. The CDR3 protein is CASTEGPCQPQHF. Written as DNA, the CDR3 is TGTGCCAGCACTGAGGGTCCCTGTCAGCCCCAGCATTTT.

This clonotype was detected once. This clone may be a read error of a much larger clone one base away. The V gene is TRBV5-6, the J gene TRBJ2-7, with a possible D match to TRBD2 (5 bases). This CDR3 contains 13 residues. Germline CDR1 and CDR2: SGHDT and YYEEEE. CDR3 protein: CASSLTSFYERYF. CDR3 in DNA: TGTGCCAGCAGCTTGACTAGTTTCTACGAGCGGTACTTC. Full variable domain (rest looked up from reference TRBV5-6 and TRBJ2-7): DAGVTQSPTHLIKTRGQQVTLRCSPKSGHDTVSWYQQALGQGPQFIFQYYEEEERQRGNFPDRFSGHQFPNYSSELNVNALLLGDSALYLCASSLTSFYERYFGPGTRLTVT.

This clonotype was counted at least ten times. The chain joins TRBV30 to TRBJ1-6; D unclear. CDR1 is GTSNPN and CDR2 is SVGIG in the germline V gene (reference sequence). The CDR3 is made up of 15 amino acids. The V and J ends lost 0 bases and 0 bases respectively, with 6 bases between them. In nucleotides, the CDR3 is TGTGCCTGGAGTGTAGGGAGCTCCTATAATTCACCCCTCCACTTT. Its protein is CAWSVGSSYNSPLHF.

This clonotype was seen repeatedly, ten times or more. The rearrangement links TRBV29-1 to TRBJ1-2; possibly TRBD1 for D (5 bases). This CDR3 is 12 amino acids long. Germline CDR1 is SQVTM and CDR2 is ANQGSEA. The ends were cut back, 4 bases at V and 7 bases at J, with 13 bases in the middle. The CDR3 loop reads CSVAPGLGGYTF. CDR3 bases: TGCAGCGTTGCCCCAGGGCTGGGTGGCTACACCTTC.

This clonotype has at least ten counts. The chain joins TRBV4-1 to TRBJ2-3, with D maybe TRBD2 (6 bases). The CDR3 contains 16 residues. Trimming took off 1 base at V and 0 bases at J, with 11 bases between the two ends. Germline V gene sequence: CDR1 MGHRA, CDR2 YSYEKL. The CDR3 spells CASSQVGGDSTDTQYF. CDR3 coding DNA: TGCGCCAGCAGCCAAGTAGGCGGGGATAGCACAGATACGCAGTATTTT.

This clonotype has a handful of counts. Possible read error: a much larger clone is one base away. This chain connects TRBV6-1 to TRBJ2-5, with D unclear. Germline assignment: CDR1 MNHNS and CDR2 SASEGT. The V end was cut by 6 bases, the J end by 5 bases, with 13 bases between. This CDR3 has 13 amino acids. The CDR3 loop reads CASSRPFRETQYF. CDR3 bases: TGTGCCAGCAGCCGCCCATTCAGGGAGACCCAGTACTTC.

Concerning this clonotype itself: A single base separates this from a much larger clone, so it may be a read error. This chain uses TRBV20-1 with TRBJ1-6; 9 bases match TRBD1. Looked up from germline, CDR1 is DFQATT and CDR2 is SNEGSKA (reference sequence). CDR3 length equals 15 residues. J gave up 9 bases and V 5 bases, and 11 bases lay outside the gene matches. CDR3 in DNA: TGCAGTGCTGGGGACAGGGATCCCCTTACTTCACCCCTCCACTTT. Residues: CSAGDRDPLTSPLHF.

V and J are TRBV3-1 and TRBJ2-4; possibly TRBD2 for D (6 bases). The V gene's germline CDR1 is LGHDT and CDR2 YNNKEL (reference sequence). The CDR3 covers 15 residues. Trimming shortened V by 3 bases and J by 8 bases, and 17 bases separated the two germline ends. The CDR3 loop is CASSQVMGGVHIQYF. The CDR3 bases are TGTGCCAGCAGCCAGGTCATGGGGGGAGTACACATTCAGTACTTC.

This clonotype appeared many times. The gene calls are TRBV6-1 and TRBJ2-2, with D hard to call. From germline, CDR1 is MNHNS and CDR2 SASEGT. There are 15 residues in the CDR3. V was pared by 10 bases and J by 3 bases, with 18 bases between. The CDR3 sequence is CATPSPAQHTGELFF. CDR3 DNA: TGTGCCACCCCCTCGCCAGCACAACACACCGGGGAGCTGTTTTTT.